This T cell receptor (beta chain) was captured in a study of tumor and adjacent non-tumor tissue in lung cancer. Three rounds of nested PCR, following a modified ARM-PCR protocol, produced the TCRbeta library. From the multiplex PCR reads, TCRdb called clonotypes with MiXCR, one entry per CDR3 protein. The table records roughly 93,000 distinct CDR3 sequences, about 67% of them present only once. RNA was extracted from bulk tissue without any cell sorting. Between August and November 2014, newly diagnosed, chemotherapy-naive lung cancer patients underwent thoracic surgery in China. Regarding the study as a whole: Compared with tumor, normal lung showed significantly lower TCR diversity. Higher tumor TCR diversity was associated with shorter survival.

The CDR3 consists of 12 residues. The V gene's germline CDR1 is MNHNS and CDR2 SASEGT. Regarding this clonotype: The target antigen is unknown. At one end the junction does not follow the germline gene, possibly because of a read error.

The chain is built from TRBV6-1 and TRBJ2-7; D is unclear. This receptor was taken from a man aged 55-75 years with non-small cell lung cancer. The sequencing sample was made of lung tumor tissue. CDR3 in DNA: TGTGCCAGCACTGGGTCGTTCTACGAGCAGTACTTT. This gives the protein CASTGSFYEQYF.